Listed below are T cell receptor beta chains from one sample, sequenced in a study of T cells in Graves' hyperthyroidism and ophthalmopathy. Each CDR3 protein is one row after TCRdb ran MiXCR on the multiplex PCR reads. The table has approximately 330,000 distinct CDR3 sequences, under 25% seen once. The sequenced material came from blood. The origin of the receptors is a woman aged 50 to 60 with Graves' hyperthyroidism. Both conserved end residues are part of each CDR3. The D gene is left open where the match is weak. Some rows mark clone size as missing; the rest say once, few, many or name a class of expanded clone.

TRBJ2-5	many	TRBD1	TRBV20-1	14	TGCAGTGCTAGGTGGCAGGGGGCGCGGGAGACCCAGTACTTC	CSARWQGARETQYF
TRBJ2-6	many	-	TRBV11-2	18	TGTGCCAGCAGCAAAGAAGCGTCCCGTTCCTCTCGGGCCAACGTCCTGACTTTC	CASSKEASRSSRANVLTF
TRBJ2-3	many	-	TRBV7-9	14	TGTGCCAGCAGCACAACTAGGGGCGGGGATACGCAGTATTTT	CASSTTRGGDTQYF
TRBJ1-5	many	TRBD1	TRBV6-1	14	TGTGCCAGCAGGTACAGGGGGCGGTATCAGCCCCAGCATTTT	CASRYRGRYQPQHF
TRBJ1-3	few	-	TRBV20-1	14	TGCAGTGCTAGAAAGGGGGTGGCTGGAAACACCATATATTTT	CSARKGVAGNTIYF
TRBJ1-1	-	TRBD1	TRBV20-1	16	TGCAGTGCCCACTCCGGGACAGGGAGGTCGAACACTGAAGCTTTCTTT	CSAHSGTGRSNTEAFF
TRBJ2-1	-	TRBD2	TRBV11-2	15	TGTGCCAGTCGGGGGGCTAGCGGGAACTACAATGAGCAGTTCTTC	CASRGASGNYNEQFF
TRBJ2-7	many	TRBD2	TRBV28	15	TGTGCCAGCAGCTTGGAGGCTAGCGGGAGCTACGAGCAGTACTTC	CASSLEASGSYEQYF
TRBJ1-6	few	-	TRBV20-1	13	TGCAGTGCTAGAAAGTTGGGAGAATCACCCCTCCACTTT	CSARKLGESPLHF
TRBJ1-1	many	TRBD1	TRBV6-1	12	TGTGCCAGCAGGTCAGGGGGACAGGAAGCTTTCTTT	CASRSGGQEAFF